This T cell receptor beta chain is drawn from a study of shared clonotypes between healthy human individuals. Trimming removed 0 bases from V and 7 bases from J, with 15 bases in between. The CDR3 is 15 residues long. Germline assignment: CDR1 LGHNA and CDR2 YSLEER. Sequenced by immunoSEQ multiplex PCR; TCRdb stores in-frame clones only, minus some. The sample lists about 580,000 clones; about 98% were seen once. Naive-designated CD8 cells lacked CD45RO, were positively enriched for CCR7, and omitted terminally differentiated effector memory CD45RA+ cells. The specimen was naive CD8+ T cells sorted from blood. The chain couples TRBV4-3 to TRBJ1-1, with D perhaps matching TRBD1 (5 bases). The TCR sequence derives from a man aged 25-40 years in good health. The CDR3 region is CASSQDSGGGGEAFF. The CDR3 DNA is TGCGCCAGCAGCCAAGATTCCGGGGGTGGTGGTGAAGCTTTCTTT.